One and the same sample provided the 6 T cell receptor beta chains below, sequenced in a study of molecular identifiers for immune sequencing clone quantification. TCRdb re-derived calls from the PCR reads in MiXCR, one entry per CDR3 protein. The sample yields around 460,000 distinct CDR3 sequences, about 25% seen once. The source material was naive CD8+ T cells from blood, with Jurkat cell RNA spiked in. The subset was: FACS-sorted CD8+CD4-CCR7+CD45RA+ naive T cells. These receptors all stem from a human donor in good health. Some libraries in this study had Jurkat cell RNA spiked in.

In this sample, this clonotype turned up a few times. The chain uses TRBV6-1 and TRBJ1-2; 11 nucleotides align to TRBD1. Germline V gives CDR1 MNHNS, CDR2 SASEGT. The CDR3 is 12 residues long. Trimming cost V 8 bases and J 10 bases; bases outside gene matches: 6. The CDR3 DNA reads as TGTGCCAGCGGTGGGACAGGGGGATTCTACACCTTC. It codes for CASGGTGGFYTF.

V is TRBV27 and J is TRBJ2-7; 8 bases are shared with TRBD2. The CDR3 covers 15 residues. Germline-derived CDR1 and CDR2 are MNHEY and SMNVEV (reference sequence). Losses at the gene ends were 6 bases for V and 1 base for J; bases not matched to a gene: 8. CDR3 region: CASSPVGGGSYEQYF. The CDR3, as DNA: TGTGCCAGCAGCCCCGTCGGGGGGGGTTCCTACGAGCAGTACTTC.

This clonotype was observed many times. The CDR3 DNA sequence: TGTGCCACCCAGGGGGGGAGCTCCTACGAGCAGTACTTC. This gives the protein CATQGGSSYEQYF. The chain uses TRBV6-5 and TRBJ2-7; D is tentatively TRBD1 or TRBD2 (7 bases each). The germline V gene encodes CDR1 MNHEY and CDR2 SVGAGI. This CDR3 region has 13 residues. V was trimmed by 10 bases and J by 0 bases, leaving 13 bases between them.

The chain is built from TRBV9 and TRBJ2-3; 9 nucleotides agree with TRBD2. V was clipped by 1 base and J by 0 bases; unmatched bases: 3. The germline V gene has CDR1 SGDLS and CDR2 YYNGEE. The CDR3 is made up of 16 amino acids. DNA for the CDR3: TGTGCCAGCAGCGTACTAGCGGGGTTCAGCACAGATACGCAGTATTTT. This gives the protein CASSVLAGFSTDTQYF.

As regards this clonotype: At one of its ends the junction is not consistent with the germline gene, which may arise from a read error. The rearrangement links TRBV7-8 to TRBJ1-1; no clear D gene. CDR3 length equals 14 residues. Germline V CDR1 and CDR2: SGHVS, FQNEAQ. CDR3 nucleotide sequence: TGTGCCAGCCACCCTCCGGATTGGAACACTGTAGCTTTCTTT. Residues: CASHPPDWNTVAFF.

In the case of this clonotype: One junction end disagrees with the germline gene, perhaps due to a read error. The V gene is TRBV7-9, the J gene TRBJ2-5, with D uncertain. This CDR3 region has 14 residues. Germline values: CDR1 SEHNR, CDR2 FQNEAQ (reference sequence). The CDR3 protein is CASSTGLSDETHYF. The CDR3 bases are TGTGCCAGCAGCACTGGGCTCAGTGACGAGACCCATTACTTC.